One sample yielded the 29 T cell receptor beta chains listed below, sequenced in a study of blood T cells in healthy people across ages. The authors ran a second PCR of roughly 6 to 12 cycles using a sample-barcoded 5' primer and a J-beta primer mix. TCRdb processed the 5' RACE reads anew with MiXCR; each CDR3 protein has one entry. The sample contains fewer than 2,000,000 distinct CDR3 sequences, roughly two fifths of which appear only once. The material sequenced was blood. All receptors derive from a human donor in good health.

The J gene is TRBJ2-4, the V gene TRBV20-1; TRBD1 aligns across 7 bases. The J call may be incorrect, as the DNA end agrees better with TRBJ2-7. This CDR3 comprises 14 residues. CDR1 is DFQATT and CDR2 is SNEGSKA in the germline V gene (reference sequence). In nucleotides, the CDR3 is TGCAGTGCTAGATCGGGACAGACCTTCTACGAGCAGTACTTC. Translated: CSARSGQTFYEQYF.

This chain connects TRBV11-2 to TRBJ2-7; D is ambiguous. Trimming pared 1 base from V and 3 bases from J, leaving 7 bases between. Germline V lookup: CDR1 SGHAT, CDR2 FQNNGV. CDR3 length: 13 amino acids. The CDR3 sequence is CASSLGHNYEQYF. The CDR3 region has the DNA TGTGCCAGCAGCTTAGGACACAACTACGAGCAGTACTTC.

Note on this clonotype: Sequence at one end of the junction differs from germline and may be a read error. The J gene is TRBJ1-2, the V gene TRBV5-5; 10 nucleotides match TRBD1. Germline loops: CDR1 SGHKS, CDR2 YYEKEE (reference sequence). This CDR3 region has 14 residues. This CDR3 reads CASGLGQGHNGYTF. CDR3 coding DNA: TGTGCCAGCGGCTTGGGACAGGGGCATAATGGCTACACCTTC.

This chain's CDR3 is CASSSSHRGRGANVLTF. The CDR3 nucleotides read TGTGCCAGCAGTTCCTCCCACAGGGGAAGAGGGGCCAACGTCCTGACTTTC. V and J are TRBV13 and TRBJ2-6; 7 nucleotides align to TRBD1. The length of the CDR3 is 17 residues. The germline V gene has CDR1 PRHDT and CDR2 FYEKMQ (reference sequence). J lost 4 bases, V lost 6 bases, and 12 bases had no gene match. Full variable domain (remainder filled in from reference TRBV13 and TRBJ2-6): AAGVIQSPRHLIKEKRETATLKCYPIPRHDTVYWYQQGPGQDPQFLISFYEKMQSDKGSIPDRFSAQQFSDYHSELNMSSLELGDSALYFCASSSSHRGRGANVLTFGAGSRLTVL.

The chain combines TRBV10-3 with TRBJ1-4; D might be TRBD1 (5 bases). CDR3 length equals 13 residues. CDR1 and CDR2 (germline): ENHRY, SYGVKD. The V and J ends lost 5 bases and 7 bases respectively, with 11 bases between them. The CDR3 DNA reads as TGTGCCATCAGTAATGGGACGTCTGAAAAACTGTTTTTT. It is translated as CAISNGTSEKLFF.

This chain uses TRBV12-3 or TRBV12-4 with TRBJ1-4; D is ambiguous. The CDR3 consists of 13 residues. Trimming stripped 5 bases from V and 13 bases from J, with 17 bases between. CDR3 amino acids: CASSQATPVGLFF. The CDR3 bases are TGTGCCAGCAGTCAAGCTACCCCCGTGGGACTGTTTTTT.

The J gene is TRBJ2-1, the V gene TRBV12-3 or TRBV12-4; 11 nucleotides agree with TRBD2. Germline trimming cut 6 bases from V and 15 bases from J; bases unmatched to any gene: 7. The CDR3 is 12 amino acids. CDR3 sequence reads: CASRPLAGVAFF. The CDR3 DNA reads TGTGCCAGCAGACCACTAGCGGGGGTCGCGTTCTTC.

This chain links TRBV28 with TRBJ2-1, with 14 bases identical to TRBD2. V lost 6 bases, J lost 10 bases, and 8 bases stayed unmatched. The CDR3 runs to 15 residues. From germline, CDR1 is MDHEN and CDR2 SYDVKM. The CDR3 here is CASRKGLAGGREQFF. The CDR3, as DNA: TGTGCCAGCAGAAAAGGACTAGCGGGGGGTCGCGAGCAGTTCTTC.

The chain links TRBV3-1 to TRBJ2-4; D perhaps matches TRBD1 (6 bases). Trimming shortened V by 4 bases and J by 6 bases, and 16 bases separated the two germline ends. CDR1 is LGHDT and CDR2 is YNNKEL in the germline V gene (reference sequence). This CDR3 contains 15 residues. The CDR3: CASSRMYREGNIQYF. The CDR3 DNA reads as TGTGCCAGCAGCCGGATGTACAGGGAAGGAAACATTCAGTACTTC. The full variable domain, in which reference TRBV3-1 and TRBJ2-4 provide the parts outside the CDR3, is DTAVSQTPKYLVTQMGNDKSIKCEQNLGHDTMYWYKQDSKKFLKIMFSYNNKELIINETVPNRFSPKSPDKAHLNLHINSLELGDSAVYFCASSRMYREGNIQYFGAGTRLSVL.

This clonotype was detected a few times. CDR3 DNA sequence: TGCAGCGTCCCAACGGGCCCTATGAACACTGAAGCTTTCTTT. Translation: CSVPTGPMNTEAFF. This chain links TRBV29-1 with TRBJ1-1; D not resolved. Deletions cut 6 bases from V and 0 bases from J, with 14 bases between. The CDR3 extends over 14 amino acids. Per germline, CDR1 SQVTM and CDR2 ANQGSEA. The variable domain in full, with the rest retrieved from reference TRBV29-1 and TRBJ1-1, is SAVISQKPSRDICQRGTSLTIQCQVDSQVTMMFWYRQQPGQSLTLIATANQGSEATYESGFVIDKFPISRPNLTFSTLTVSNMSPEDSSIYLCSVPTGPMNTEAFFGQGTRLTVV.

This clonotype has only a few counts. This chain uses TRBV2 with TRBJ2-4, with 7 bases aligning to TRBD1. The end of the DNA fits TRBJ2-7 better, so the J call may be wrong. Germline CDR1 is SNHLY and CDR2 is FYNNEI. This CDR3 has 15 residues. CDR3 bases: TGTGCCAGCAGTCAAAGGGACAGCCTAACCTACGAGCAGTACTTC. Its protein is CASSQRDSLTYEQYF.

The chain carries TRBV7-9 and TRBJ1-1; D gene ambiguous. With 5 bases removed from V and 0 bases from J, the gap between germline ends came to 13 bases. The CDR3 is made up of 15 amino acids. The germline CDR1 and CDR2 sequences are SEHNR and FQNEAQ (reference sequence). CDR3 sequence (DNA): TGTGCCAGCAGCCGAATGACGGCAGTGAACACTGAAGCTTTCTTT. As protein: CASSRMTAVNTEAFF.

The V gene is TRBV5-1, the J gene TRBJ1-6; D is undetermined. CDR1 and CDR2 (germline): SGHRS, YFSETQ. V dropped 0 bases and J dropped 0 bases, with 13 bases sitting between them. CDR3 length: 18 amino acids. The CDR3 loop is CASSLGVRASSYNSPLHF. CDR3 coding DNA: TGCGCCAGCAGCTTGGGGGTAAGGGCGAGCTCCTATAATTCACCCCTCCACTTT.

The rearrangement links TRBV28 to TRBJ1-3, with D possibly TRBD1 on 5 matching bases. Trimming shortened V by 10 bases and J by 3 bases, and 10 bases separated the two germline ends. Germline CDR1 is MDHEN and CDR2 is SYDVKM. CDR3 size: 12 residues. CDR3 sequence: CATLGVGNTIYF. CDR3 bases: TGTGCCACCCTGGGGGTTGGAAACACCATATATTTT.

This clonotype has more than one count but fewer than ten. The chain uses TRBV18 and TRBJ2-3; 7 bases are a match to TRBD2. With 2 bases clipped from V and 3 bases from J, the junction kept 5 bases outside the gene matches. The CDR3 loop spans 15 amino acids. The germline V gene has CDR1 KGHSH and CDR2 LQKENI. This CDR3 reads CASSPGLVETDTQYF. The CDR3, as DNA: TGTGCCAGCTCACCAGGACTAGTGGAAACAGATACGCAGTATTTT.

This clonotype has ten or more counts. The chain employs TRBV7-2 and TRBJ1-2; maybe TRBD1 (5 bases). The germline gives CDR1 SGHTA, CDR2 FQGNSA. The CDR3 sequence is 14 residues long. V dropped 0 bases and J dropped 0 bases, with 5 bases sitting between them. The CDR3 nucleotides are TGTGCCAGCAGCTTAGCGACAGCTAACTATGGCTACACCTTC. This encodes CASSLATANYGYTF. Full variable domain (missing parts from reference TRBV7-2 and TRBJ1-2): GAGVSQSPSNKVTEKGKDVELRCDPISGHTALYWYRQSLGQGLEFLIYFQGNSAPDKSGLPSDRFSAERTGGSVSTLTIQRTQQEDSAVYLCASSLATANYGYTFGSGTRLTVV.

This sequence joins TRBV5-1 and TRBJ1-2; tentatively, D is TRBD1 (5 bases). V lost 2 bases and J lost 3, with 8 bases in between. Per the germline V gene, CDR1 is SGHRS and CDR2 is YFSETQ. This CDR3 is 13 amino acids long. The CDR3 is CASSLQEYYGYTF. CDR3 DNA: TGCGCCAGCAGCTTACAGGAGTACTATGGCTACACCTTC.

The rearrangement links TRBV20-1 to TRBJ2-7; D is possibly TRBD1 or TRBD2 (6 bases each). Trimming left V 5 bases short and J 4 bases short, with 12 bases between. This CDR3 has 12 amino acids. Germline V gene lookup returns CDR1 DFQATT and CDR2 SNEGSKA (reference sequence). CDR3 DNA sequence: TGCAGTGCTCCACAGGGACTGTACGAGCAGTACTTC. This sequence encodes CSAPQGLYEQYF.

In this sample, this clonotype turned up a few times. The J gene is TRBJ1-2, the V gene TRBV29-1; D is possibly TRBD1 (6 bases). The CDR3 spans 11 residues. Germline CDR1 and CDR2: SQVTM and ANQGSEA. Trimming removed 3 bases from V and 8 bases from J, with 10 bases in between. The CDR3 bases are TGCAGCGTTGAGGGGGCGCAGGGCTACACCTTC. Its protein product is CSVEGAQGYTF.

CDR3 in DNA: TGCGCCAGCAGATTAATTTACGTGCGACAGGGGAAGAACAATGAGCAGTTCTTC. Protein sequence: CASRLIYVRQGKNNEQFF. The gene calls are TRBV5-1 and TRBJ2-1; 8 bases match TRBD1. Germline-derived CDR1 and CDR2 are SGHRS and YFSETQ. Germline trimming cut 5 bases from V and 5 bases from J; bases unmatched to any gene: 18. The CDR3 contains 18 residues. Filled out from reference TRBV5-1 and TRBJ2-1, the complete variable domain reads KAGVTQTPRYLIKTRGQQVTLSCSPISGHRSVSWYQQTPGQGLQFLFEYFSETQRNKGNFPGRFSGRQFSNSRSEMNVSTLELGDSALYLCASRLIYVRQGKNNEQFFGPGTRLTVL.

This clonotype was seen only a few times. Written as DNA, the CDR3 is TGTGCCAGCAGCTTAAGTCCGAGAAGCTTGCGAAGCACAGATACGCAGTATTTT. Protein product: CASSLSPRSLRSTDTQYF. The genes are TRBV7-8 and TRBJ2-3; D not resolved. V dropped 2 bases and J dropped 0 bases, with 18 bases sitting between them. The CDR3 is 18 amino acids. Germline CDR1 and CDR2: SGHVS and FQNEAQ.

The V call is TRBV4-3, the J call TRBJ2-3, with D perhaps TRBD2 (6 bases). There are 15 residues in the CDR3. Trimming stripped 3 bases from V and 2 bases from J, with 12 bases between. In germline, CDR1 is LGHNA, CDR2 YSLEER. CDR3 bases: TGCGCCAGCAGCCAGGACCGGGGGTTCACAGATACGCAGTATTTT. Translation gives CASSQDRGFTDTQYF.

In this sample, this clonotype turned up many times. The rearrangement links TRBV20-1 to TRBJ2-5, with TRBD2 as a possible D gene (5 bases). CDR1 is DFQATT, CDR2 SNEGSKA, per germline (reference sequence). This CDR3 is 13 amino acids long. Trimming removed 4 bases from V and 0 bases from J, with 9 bases in between. The CDR3 coding sequence is TGCAGTGCTAACGGGGTGCACCAAGAGACCCAGTACTTC. Its translation is CSANGVHQETQYF.

Ten or more counts support this clonotype. The rearrangement links TRBV20-1 to TRBJ2-1; D tentatively fits TRBD1 or TRBD2 (5 bases each). Trimming removed 8 bases at V and 4 bases at J, with 18 bases between. CDR1 is DFQATT and CDR2 is SNEGSKA in the germline V gene (reference sequence). The CDR3 has 14 residues. The CDR3 bases are TGCAGTTTCACCCCGGGACCAACTTACAATGAGCAGTTCTTC. Protein sequence: CSFTPGPTYNEQFF.

The chain couples TRBV6-1 to TRBJ1-1; D is unclear. V gave up 7 bases and J gave up 2 bases, with 14 bases separating them. Per germline, CDR1 MNHNS and CDR2 SASEGT. The CDR3 totals 14 residues. The CDR3 DNA reads TGTGCCAGCAAAAAAGGATTTATAAACACTGAAGCTTTCTTT. As protein: CASKKGFINTEAFF.

The V and J genes are TRBV7-2 and TRBJ2-1; 7 nucleotides align to TRBD2. Trimming cost V 1 base and J 0 bases; bases outside gene matches: 9. Germline CDR1 and CDR2: SGHTA and FQGNSA. The CDR3 extends over 18 amino acids. The CDR3 reads CASSLVPWGGSSYNEQFF. The CDR3 coding sequence is TGTGCCAGCAGCTTAGTCCCTTGGGGAGGGAGCTCCTACAATGAGCAGTTCTTC.

This chain uses TRBV27 with TRBJ1-1; D gene unclear. The CDR3 is made up of 13 amino acids. The ends were cut back, 7 bases at V and 4 bases at J, with 13 bases in the middle. Germline V gives CDR1 MNHEY, CDR2 SMNVEV (reference sequence). CDR3 nucleotide sequence: TGTGCCAGCAATTCTAGTGTGGGCACTGAAGCTTTCTTT. It codes for CASNSSVGTEAFF.

This clonotype was picked up a small number of times. The gene calls are TRBV4-1 and TRBJ1-5; 10 bases fit TRBD1. J was trimmed by 7 bases and V by 3 bases; bases with no gene match: 3. Germline V gives CDR1 MGHRA, CDR2 YSYEKL. The CDR3 has 14 amino acids. CDR3 protein: CASSHGTGVQPQHF. The CDR3 coding sequence is TGCGCCAGCAGCCATGGGACAGGGGTCCAGCCCCAGCATTTT.

The chain couples TRBV5-1 to TRBJ1-2; TRBD1 is a possible D gene (5 bases). Germline values: CDR1 SGHRS, CDR2 YFSETQ. This CDR3 comprises 14 residues. V was pared by 6 bases and J by 6 bases, with 18 bases between. CDR3 in amino acids: CASTIGAPVDGYTF. CDR3 DNA sequence: TGCGCCAGCACCATTGGGGCGCCCGTTGATGGCTACACCTTC.